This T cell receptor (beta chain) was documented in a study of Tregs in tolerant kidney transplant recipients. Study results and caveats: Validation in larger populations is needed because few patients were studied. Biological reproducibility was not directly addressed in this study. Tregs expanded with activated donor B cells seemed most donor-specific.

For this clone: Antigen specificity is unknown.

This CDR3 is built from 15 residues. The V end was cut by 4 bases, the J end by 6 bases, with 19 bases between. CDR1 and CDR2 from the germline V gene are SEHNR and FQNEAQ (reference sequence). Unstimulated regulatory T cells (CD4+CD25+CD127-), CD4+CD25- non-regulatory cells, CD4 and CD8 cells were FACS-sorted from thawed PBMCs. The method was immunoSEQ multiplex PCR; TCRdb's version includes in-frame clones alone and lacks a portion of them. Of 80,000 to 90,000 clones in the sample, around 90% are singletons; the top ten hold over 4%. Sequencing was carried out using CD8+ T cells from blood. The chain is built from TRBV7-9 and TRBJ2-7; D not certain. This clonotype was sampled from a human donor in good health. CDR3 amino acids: CASSSGADIGIEQYF. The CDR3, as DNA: TGTGCCAGCAGCTCAGGTGCTGACATCGGCATCGAGCAGTACTTC.